The 18 T cell receptor beta chains reported below all come from one sample, sequenced in a study of T-cell memory formation after mild COVID-19. TCRdb fed the 5' RACE reads into MiXCR, producing one record per CDR3 protein. The sample lists 350,000 to 450,000 distinct CDR3 sequences; 15% to 25% were seen once. Sequencing was performed on PBMCs or a T cell subset sorted from them (not recorded which). All receptors derive from an adult woman who had mild COVID-19 (a few samples of this study predate the infection). Cell type and time point are not known.

This clonotype has a handful of counts. The DNA of the CDR3 is TGTGCCAGCAGCCCAAGAAAGGACAGGGCGGACAATCAGCCCCAGCATTTT. It yields the protein CASSPRKDRADNQPQHF. The chain combines TRBV2 with TRBJ1-5, with 8 bases fitting TRBD1. The trim removed 6 bases at V and 3 bases at J, leaving 13 bases unmatched. This CDR3 is built from 17 residues. CDR1 and CDR2 from the germline V gene are SNHLY and FYNNEI.

This clonotype was observed at least ten times. The CDR3 sequence is CASSQEGASRHEQYF. CDR3 DNA sequence: TGCGCCAGCAGCCAAGAGGGGGCTTCTCGTCACGAGCAGTACTTC. The V gene is TRBV4-3, the J gene TRBJ2-7, with D perhaps matching TRBD1 (6 bases). Trimming removed 0 bases from V and 5 bases from J, with 14 bases in between. This CDR3 region has 15 residues. Germline V lookup: CDR1 LGHNA, CDR2 YSLEER.

This clonotype was counted many times. This chain joins TRBV7-9 and TRBJ2-7; no clear D gene. Trimming pared 5 bases from V and 4 bases from J, leaving 9 bases between. This CDR3 is 12 amino acids long. The germline gives CDR1 SEHNR, CDR2 FQNEAQ (reference sequence). This chain's CDR3 is CASSPTSYEQYF. The CDR3 DNA sequence: TGTGCCAGCAGCCCTACGAGTTACGAGCAGTACTTC.

V and J are TRBV12-3 or TRBV12-4 and TRBJ1-2, with a tentative D call TRBD1 (5 bases). Deletions cut 2 bases from V and 3 bases from J, with 10 bases between. There are 14 residues in the CDR3. CDR3 coding DNA: TGTGCCAGCAGTTTACGGGTGACAGACTATGGCTACACCTTC. Its protein is CASSLRVTDYGYTF.

The V and J genes are TRBV12-3 or TRBV12-4 and TRBJ2-3; 8 nucleotides line up with TRBD1. The CDR3 covers 15 residues. V was pared by 6 bases and J by 7 bases, with 12 bases of the junction left unmatched. The CDR3 reads CASSPPGQEAYTQYF. CDR3 in DNA: TGTGCCAGCAGCCCCCCGGGACAGGAGGCCTATACGCAGTATTTT.

This clonotype was detected a few times. The rearrangement joins TRBV4-2 to TRBJ2-5; 7 bases map to TRBD2. The CDR3 extends over 16 amino acids. V gave up 4 bases and J gave up 0 bases; unmatched junction bases: 8. Germline CDR1 and CDR2: LGHNA and YNFKEQ. The CDR3 bases are TGTGCCAGCAGCCGCGGCGGGGGTCTGTACCAAGAGACCCAGTACTTC. Amino acids: CASSRGGGLYQETQYF.

This chain joins TRBV29-1 and TRBJ2-1; weak D call: TRBD2 (7 bases). The germline V gene encodes CDR1 SQVTM and CDR2 ANQGSEA. Trimming removed 6 bases at V and 10 bases at J, with 10 bases between. This CDR3 has 10 residues. CDR3 sequence (DNA): TGCAGCGTGAGGGGGGGAGAGCAGTTCTTC. It specifies CSVRGGEQFF.

This clonotype was counted a few times. The rearrangement joins TRBV2 to TRBJ2-1; TRBD2 matches at 8 bases. J was trimmed by 3 bases and V by 8 bases; bases with no gene match: 9. The CDR3 totals 15 residues. Germline values: CDR1 SNHLY, CDR2 FYNNEI. The CDR3 here is CASCQTSAGYNEQFF. The CDR3 DNA reads as TGTGCCAGCTGCCAGACTAGCGCGGGCTACAATGAGCAGTTCTTC.

This clonotype was seen a few times. J is TRBJ1-5 and V is TRBV20-1; D is perhaps TRBD1 (5 bases). The CDR3 consists of 13 residues. V lost 6 bases to trimming and J lost 10 bases, with 19 bases between them. CDR1 and CDR2 from the germline V gene are DFQATT and SNEGSKA (reference sequence). The CDR3 coding sequence is TGCAGTGCAGGGTCAAACTCAGGGAATCCCCAGCATTTT. The encoded protein is CSAGSNSGNPQHF.

This clonotype was seen only a few times. V usage is TRBV5-1 and J usage is TRBJ2-1, with TRBD1 matching 9 bases. J lost 16 bases, V lost 3 bases, and 11 bases had no gene match. The germline CDR1 and CDR2 sequences are SGHRS and YFSETQ. The CDR3 runs 13 residues. CDR3 amino acids: CASSSGTGPSSFF. CDR3 nucleotides: TGCGCCAGCAGCTCCGGGACAGGGCCAAGCTCATTCTTC.

V is TRBV14 and J is TRBJ1-1; unclear D gene. The germline V gene has CDR1 SGHDN and CDR2 FVKESK. This CDR3 is built from 13 residues. Trimming removed 3 bases at V and 4 bases at J, with 9 bases between. The CDR3 DNA reads as TGTGCCAGCAGCCAGCTACAAGGCACTGAAGCTTTCTTT. Its protein is CASSQLQGTEAFF.

The chain is built from TRBV15 and TRBJ1-1; D not certain. Between the trimmed V and J ends, which lost 3 bases and 6 bases, there was a span of 11 bases. CDR1 and CDR2 (germline): LNHNV, YYDKDF (reference sequence). This CDR3 is 13 amino acids long. The CDR3 DNA is TGTGCCACCAGCAGGACTCAGGAATCTGAAGCTTTCTTT. Translation gives CATSRTQESEAFF.

The V gene is TRBV14, the J gene TRBJ2-4; D possibly corresponds to TRBD1 (5 bases). V was trimmed by 2 bases and J by 9 bases, leaving 8 bases between them. In germline, CDR1 is SGHDN, CDR2 FVKESK. The CDR3 covers 12 residues. For the CDR3, the DNA is TGTGCCAGCAGCCAACAGGGTGGCATTCAGTACTTC. It translates to CASSQQGGIQYF. The full variable domain, in which reference TRBV14 and TRBJ2-4 provide the parts outside the CDR3, is EAGVTQFPSHSVIEKGQTVTLRCDPISGHDNLYWYRRVMGKEIKFLLHFVKESKQDESGMPNNRFLAERTGGTYSTLKVQPAELEDSGVYFCASSQQGGIQYFGAGTRLSVL.

V usage is TRBV4-3 and J usage is TRBJ1-1; possibly TRBD1 for D (5 bases). V lost 4 bases to trimming and J lost 4 bases, with 16 bases between them. This CDR3 has 15 residues. CDR1 is LGHNA, CDR2 YSLEER, per germline. The CDR3 DNA is TGCGCCAGCAGCCGATACTTCGGGGGGAGCACTGAAGCTTTCTTT. It codes for CASSRYFGGSTEAFF.

The CDR3 loop reads CASGRGTDNEQYF. The CDR3 DNA reads TGTGCTAGTGGCCGCGGGACCGATAACGAGCAGTACTTC. V is TRBV12-5 and J is TRBJ2-7, with D perhaps TRBD2 (6 bases). Per the germline V gene, CDR1 is LGHNT and CDR2 is FRNRAP. The CDR3 contains 13 residues. V was clipped by 6 bases and J by 5 bases, with 14 bases between them.

In this sample, this clonotype turned up many times. J is TRBJ2-7 and V is TRBV5-1; no reliable D call. CDR1 and CDR2 (germline): SGHRS, YFSETQ. V lost 2 bases, J lost 3 bases, and 6 bases lay in between. CDR3 length: 12 amino acids. CDR3 region: CASSLGYYEQYF. The CDR3 DNA sequence: TGCGCCAGCAGCTTAGGCTACTACGAGCAGTACTTC.

This chain joins TRBV5-1 and TRBJ1-4; unclear D gene. Germline CDR1 is SGHRS and CDR2 is YFSETQ. CDR3 length: 13 amino acids. Trimming took 5 bases from V and 3 from J, leaving 8 bases between them. DNA of the CDR3: TGCGCCAGCAGAGACGGACCTAATGAAAAACTGTTTTTT. This encodes CASRDGPNEKLFF.

The V and J genes are TRBV4-1 and TRBJ1-5; 11 bases are shared with TRBD1. CDR1 MGHRA and CDR2 YSYEKL come from the germline V gene. V gave up 4 bases and J gave up 7 bases; unmatched junction bases: 6. This CDR3 is 15 amino acids long. CDR3 loop: CASSLGQGVEQPQHF. CDR3 nucleotide sequence: TGCGCCAGCAGCCTGGGACAGGGGGTCGAACAGCCCCAGCATTTT.